This TCR beta chain was observed in a study of T cells expressing NK-cell markers. Study details: Seven donors tested HCMV-seropositive and one tested seronegative among the eight sequenced. Findings of the study overall: NKG2C+ dominant clonotypes from a handful of donors made up roughly 1.0-7.0% of CD8+ T cells.

As to this clonotype: Its antigen is as yet unknown.

The length of the CDR3 is 14 residues. CDR1 MNHNS and CDR2 SASEGT come from the germline V gene. Following a re-call of the 5' RACE reads, TCRdb has one entry per CDR3 protein and lacks DNA. The table counts approximately 380,000 distinct CDR3 sequences; roughly 5.5% lies in the top ten. The chain links TRBV6-1 to TRBJ2-3; checking the TCRdb D call of TRBD2 is not possible without DNA. The sequencing sample was made of blood T cells: a sorted CD56 or NKG2C T cell subset, CD4+ or CD8+ T cells, or bulk PBMC T cells (not recorded which). This TCR was recovered from a man aged 18-75 years in good health. The CDR3 loop is CAVTTSGPLDTQYF.